Listed below are T cell receptor beta chains from one sample, sequenced in a study of tumor-infiltrating lymphocytes in primary liver carcinoma. TCRdb reprocessed the multiplex PCR reads with MiXCR, giving one entry per CDR3 protein. The table has about 300,000 distinct CDR3 sequences, approximately 60% seen once; the top ten hold approximately 9%. The sequenced sample consisted of peripheral blood. All receptors derive from a man aged 35 to 55 with primary liver carcinoma and hepatitis B virus infection. CDR3s include the opening cysteine and the closing phenylalanine or tryptophan. D genes are given only for firm matches. A row's size may be missing; if present it is once, few, many or a size class.

cdr3_aa cdr3_nt d_call j_call v_call clone_size
CASSKRDTGELFF TGTGCCAGCAGTAAGAGGGACACCGGGGAGCTGTTTTTT - TRBJ2-2 TRBV6-1 -
CASSLRGQSSQPQLF TGTGCCAGCAGTTTAAGGGGGCAGAGCAGTCAGCCCCAGCTTTTT TRBD1 TRBJ1-5 TRBV12-3/TRBV12-4 -
CTGSYHNPPEAFF TGTACCGGTAGTTACCACAACCCGCCTGAAGCTTTCTTT - TRBJ1-1 TRBV6-2/TRBV6-3 -
CASSESGTDTQYF TGCGCCAGCAGTGAGTCGGGCACAGATACGCAGTATTTT - TRBJ2-3 TRBV10-1 -
CASSYSGQRLEGYTF TGTGCCAGCAGTTACTCCGGTCAAAGGCTTGAAGGCTACACCTTC - TRBJ1-2 TRBV6-2/TRBV6-3 few
CASSLAGGGELFF TGTGCCAGCAGTTTAGCGGGAGGCGGGGAGCTGTTTTTT - TRBJ2-2 TRBV12-3/TRBV12-4 many
CASSENGDSYGYTF TGTGCCAGCAGTGAAAATGGGGACAGCTATGGCTACACCTTC TRBD1 TRBJ1-2 TRBV6-1 many
CSVDWRGLEETQYF TGCAGTGTTGATTGGAGGGGGCTGGAGGAGACCCAGTACTTC - TRBJ2-5 TRBV20-1 -
CAGSQVIQSPIGDSPLHF TGTGCCGGCAGCCAAGTAATCCAGAGCCCGATCGGTGATTCACCACTCCACTTT - TRBJ1-6 TRBV4-3 -
CASSGEQGYYSYTF TGTGCCAGCAGCGGGGAACAGGGGTACTATAGTTACACCTTC TRBD1 TRBJ1-2 TRBV5-6 -
CASGGDTGELFF TGTGCCAGTGGGGGGGACACCGGGGAGCTGTTTTTT TRBD2 TRBJ2-2 TRBV7-8 many
CASSQDTDARGTDTQYF TGCGCCAGCAGCCAGGATACAGACGCGCGAGGAACAGATACGCAGTATTTT - TRBJ2-3 TRBV4-3 -
CASKLSENYGYTF TGTGCCAGCAAGCTTTCCGAGAACTATGGCTACACCTTC - TRBJ1-2 TRBV6-1 many
CASSYSRGMDEKLFF TGTGCCAGCAGTTACTCGCGGGGTATGGATGAAAAACTGTTTTTT - TRBJ1-4 TRBV6-6 -
CAIQKAGVNEQFF TGTGCCATCCAGAAGGCAGGGGTGAATGAGCAGTTCTTC - TRBJ2-1 TRBV6-5 many
CASSQGPSSTNEKLFF TGCGCCAGCAGCCAAGGCCCCAGTTCAACTAATGAAAAACTGTTTTTT - TRBJ1-4 TRBV4-1 many
CSVEEPNGSDEYYF TGCAGCGTTGAAGAACCCAACGGGAGCGACGAGTACTACTTC - TRBJ2-7 TRBV29-1 -
CSVETPAKGTQYF TGCAGCGTTGAGACGCCAGCCAAGGGGACCCAGTACTTC - TRBJ2-5 TRBV29-1 -
CASSEQPGVHLHF TGTGCCAGCAGTGAACAACCCGGGGTACACCTCCACTTT - TRBJ1-6 TRBV2 -
CASSADEGYGYTF TGTGCTAGCAGCGCCGATGAGGGCTATGGCTACACCTTC - TRBJ1-2 TRBV2 few
CATARAGDREGQYF TGTGCCACGGCAAGAGCGGGAGACCGGGAAGGGCAGTACTTC TRBD2 TRBJ2-7 TRBV6-1 many
CTSSPAAQIDEKLSF TGTACCAGCAGCCCGGCCGCCCAGATCGATGAAAAACTGTCTTTT - TRBJ1-4 TRBV4-2 -
CATSLAGGYNEQLF TGTGCCACCAGTTTAGCGGGGGGTTACAATGAGCAGCTCTTC TRBD2 TRBJ2-1 TRBV6-5 -
CASSEGLAGAYAGEQFF TGTGCCAGCAGCGAGGGACTAGCGGGAGCCTATGCTGGGGAGCAGTTCTTC TRBD2 TRBJ2-1 TRBV5-6 -
CRELRPKNIQYF TGCAGGGAACTGAGACCTAAAAACATTCAGTACTTC - TRBJ2-4 TRBV29-1 -
CASSRDRDTEAFF TGTGCCAGCAGCAGGGACAGGGACACTGAAGCTTTCTTT TRBD1 TRBJ1-1 TRBV7-6 -
CASSPSGLAGPLSYEQYF TGTGCCAGCAGCCCCTCCGGACTAGCGGGTCCCCTCTCCTACGAGCAGTACTTC TRBD2 TRBJ2-7 TRBV6-2/TRBV6-3 -
CANSPPGIWADMQYF TGTGCCAACAGCCCACCAGGGATTTGGGCAGATATGCAGTATTTT - TRBJ2-3 TRBV11-2 -
CASRGDRVGRLFF TGTGCCAGCAGGGGGGACAGGGTAGGAAGACTGTTTTTT TRBD1 TRBJ1-4 TRBV6-5 once
CASTPYNPGDEQSF TGTGCCAGCACCCCTTACAACCCGGGCGATGAGCAGTCCTTC - TRBJ2-1 TRBV12-3/TRBV12-4 -
CASSLFTGELFF TGTGCCAGCAGCTTATTCACCGGGGAGCTGTTTTTT - TRBJ2-2 TRBV7-9 -
CSVNQGSSTDTQYF TGCAGCGTTAACCAGGGGTCTAGCACAGATACGCAGTATTTT - TRBJ2-3 TRBV29-1 -
CVSSLAEGPRGSPLHF TGTGTCAGCAGCTTGGCTGAGGGGCCACGGGGCTCACCCCTCCACTTT - TRBJ1-6 TRBV5-6 -
CASSERLPGSYNEQFF TGTGCCAGCAGTGAGCGTTTACCGGGTTCCTACAATGAGCAGTTCTTC - TRBJ2-1 TRBV6-1 -
CASSFEGSEFF TGTGCCAGCAGCTTTGAGGGGTCAGAGTTCTTC - TRBJ2-1 TRBV5-6 many
CASSPTGGMVTEAFF TGCGCCAGCAGTCCAACGGGCGGTATGGTCACTGAGGCTTTCTTT - TRBJ1-1 TRBV5-1 -
CASSQDLGVVETQYF TGCGCCAGCAGCCAAGATCTTGGGGTAGTGGAGACCCAGTACTTC - TRBJ2-5 TRBV4-1 many